Presented here are 32 T cell receptor beta chains from one specimen sequenced in a study of identical twins. TCRdb reprocessed the 5' RACE reads via MiXCR and lists one record per CDR3 protein. Counted here are just under 650,000 distinct CDR3 sequences, 7% to 7.5% occurring once; the ten biggest clones make up less than 2%. These data were also filed under a second study, of yellow fever vaccine responses in identical twins.

Sequencing was done on a sample of PBMCs. The origin of the receptors is a woman aged 18-35 years in good health.

This clonotype was found a few times. The rearrangement uses TRBV6-2 or TRBV6-3 and TRBJ2-1; 10 bases match TRBD2. This CDR3 region has 15 residues. The germline gives CDR1 MNHEY, CDR2 SVGEGT. J lost 8 bases, V lost 7 bases, and 11 bases had no gene match. The CDR3 is CASIPSGRAGDEQFF. The CDR3 region has the DNA TGTGCCAGCATCCCAAGCGGGAGGGCCGGCGATGAGCAGTTCTTC.

This clonotype was seen only a few times. The V call is TRBV29-1, the J call TRBJ2-7; 10 nucleotides match TRBD2. V was pared by 7 bases and J by 3 bases, with 3 bases of the junction left unmatched. Germline CDR1 reads SQVTM; CDR2 reads ANQGSEA. There are 12 residues in the CDR3. The DNA for the CDR3 is TGCAGCGCACTAGCGGGGATCTACGAGCAGTACTTC. Protein: CSALAGIYEQYF.

This clonotype was seen at least ten times. This chain joins TRBV28 and TRBJ2-5; D is perhaps TRBD1 (6 bases). The V gene's germline CDR1 is MDHEN and CDR2 SYDVKM. V was clipped by 6 bases and J by 2 bases, with 19 bases between them. The CDR3 sequence is 16 residues long. The CDR3 DNA is TGTGCCAGCAGCACAATAGGGCGAGGACAGCAAGAGACCCAGTACTTC. Translated, it gives CASSTIGRGQQETQYF.

This clonotype was seen only a few times. V gene TRBV2 combines with J gene TRBJ1-1; D gene ambiguous. CDR1 is SNHLY and CDR2 is FYNNEI in the germline V gene. CDR3 length: 13 amino acids. V lost 7 bases, J lost 6 bases, and 15 bases lay in between. For the CDR3, the DNA is TGTGCCAGCAAGATGGACCCCATCGCTGAAGCTTTCTTT. As protein: CASKMDPIAEAFF.

The chain uses TRBV12-3 or TRBV12-4 and TRBJ2-1, with D maybe TRBD2 (5 bases). V was clipped by 6 bases and J by 4 bases, with 13 bases between them. The CDR3 is 14 residues long. Written as DNA, the CDR3 is TGTGCCAGCAGCCCTTGGACTCTTTACAATGAGCAGTTCTTC. Translating it yields CASSPWTLYNEQFF.

CDR3 loop: CASSANTGTGVNEQFF. The DNA of the CDR3 is TGCGCCAGCAGCGCCAACACCGGGACAGGGGTCAATGAGCAGTTCTTC. J is TRBJ2-1 and V is TRBV10-1; 10 bases map to TRBD1. CDR3 length: 16 amino acids. Germline V gene sequence: CDR1 WNHNN, CDR2 SYGVQD (reference sequence). V shed 6 bases, J shed 6 bases, and the junction held 11 bases outside the gene matches.

There are many counts of this clonotype. The J gene is TRBJ1-3, the V gene TRBV7-9; maybe TRBD1 (5 bases). CDR1 SEHNR and CDR2 FQNEAQ come from the germline V gene (reference sequence). The CDR3 covers 14 residues. Trimming stripped 6 bases from V and 8 bases from J, with 17 bases between. The CDR3 loop is CASSYRDQLDTIYF. The CDR3 DNA reads as TGTGCCAGCAGTTACCGGGACCAGCTCGACACCATATATTTT.

This clonotype was seen repeatedly, ten times or more. The chain is built from TRBV5-1 and TRBJ2-7, with TRBD1 as a possible D gene (6 bases). Germline V gene sequence: CDR1 SGHRS, CDR2 YFSETQ. V was cut by 0 bases and J by 2 bases, with 6 bases left in between. CDR3 length: 13 residues. The CDR3 bases are TGCGCCAGCAGCTTGGAGGGGGCCTACGAGCAGTACTTC. Encoded protein: CASSLEGAYEQYF.

This chain uses TRBV12-3 or TRBV12-4 with TRBJ1-4; D remains ambiguous. CDR3 length: 13 residues. V dropped 4 bases and J dropped 8 bases, with 11 bases sitting between them. The CDR3 loop is CASSSRSGEKLFF. The CDR3 nucleotides are TGTGCCAGCAGTTCCCGCTCGGGGGAAAAACTGTTTTTT.

This clonotype has a count of ten or more. The rearrangement links TRBV20-1 to TRBJ1-2; a weak D match, TRBD1 (6 bases). Germline lookup yields CDR1 DFQATT and CDR2 SNEGSKA (reference sequence). V was trimmed by 0 bases and J by 4 bases, leaving 18 bases between them. This CDR3 contains 16 residues. CDR3: CSARDAAQGDSYGYTF. The CDR3 nucleotides are TGCAGTGCTAGAGATGCGGCACAGGGTGATTCCTATGGCTACACCTTC.

This clonotype was picked up many times. The chain employs TRBV10-3 and TRBJ2-1; 14 bases align to TRBD2. With V trimmed by 2 bases and J by 8 bases, 2 bases remained unmatched. Germline V lookup: CDR1 ENHRY, CDR2 SYGVKD. This CDR3 is 15 amino acids long. The CDR3 here is CAISERTSGRHEQFF. The CDR3 nucleotides read TGTGCCATCAGTGAGAGGACTAGCGGGAGGCATGAGCAGTTCTTC.

The chain uses TRBV10-3 and TRBJ2-3; 8 bases are a match to TRBD2. Looked up from germline, CDR1 is ENHRY and CDR2 is SYGVKD. There are 16 residues in the CDR3. Trimming cost V 6 bases and J 2 bases; bases outside gene matches: 10. DNA for the CDR3: TGTGCCATCAGCGCCTTGGGTAGCGGGGTCACAGATACGCAGTATTTT. Translated: CAISALGSGVTDTQYF.

This clonotype was counted ten times or more. CDR3 sequence: CATSEGDGAGLGLAPYNEQFF. Written as DNA, the CDR3 is TGTGCCACCAGTGAGGGGGACGGGGCCGGGTTAGGACTAGCGCCGTACAATGAGCAGTTCTTC. The V and J genes are TRBV24-1 and TRBJ2-1; 9 positions agree with TRBD2. This CDR3 has 21 amino acids. Germline assignment: CDR1 KGHDR and CDR2 SFDVKD. V was pared by 4 bases and J by 4 bases, with 22 bases of the junction left unmatched.

J is TRBJ1-2 and V is TRBV4-2; 7 nucleotides line up with TRBD1. This CDR3 region has 15 residues. After removal of 0 bases from V and 3 bases from J, the junction contained 4 bases not matched to a gene. Germline V gene sequence: CDR1 LGHNA, CDR2 YNFKEQ. CDR3 sequence: CASSQEKGADYGYTF. The CDR3 region has the DNA TGTGCCAGCAGCCAAGAAAAGGGGGCTGACTATGGCTACACCTTC.

This clonotype occurred many times. The V call is TRBV28, the J call TRBJ2-7, with TRBD2 matching over 8 bases. Germline values: CDR1 MDHEN, CDR2 SYDVKM. The CDR3 extends over 16 amino acids. The J segment lost 3 bases and the V segment lost 5 bases, leaving 12 bases of the junction unmatched. CDR3 nucleotides: TGTGCCAGCAGTCGATCGGGAGGGGTAGCCCTCTACGAGCAGTACTTC. Residues: CASSRSGGVALYEQYF.

V and J are TRBV3-1 and TRBJ1-5; D not certain. V lost 4 bases and J lost 0, with 7 bases in between. The V gene's germline CDR1 is LGHDT and CDR2 YNNKEL (reference sequence). This CDR3 comprises 14 residues. The CDR3 reads CASSRLPSNQPQHF. The CDR3, as DNA: TGTGCCAGCAGCCGATTACCTAGCAATCAGCCCCAGCATTTT.

This clonotype was seen repeatedly, ten times or more. The chain carries TRBV12-3 or TRBV12-4 and TRBJ2-3; the D gene is possibly TRBD2 (5 bases). Deletions cut 7 bases from V and 0 bases from J, with 14 bases between. The CDR3 contains 15 residues. Here the CDR3 reads CASTTDYYSTDTQYF. As DNA, the CDR3 is TGTGCCAGCACCACCGACTATTATAGCACAGATACGCAGTATTTT.

The J gene is TRBJ2-7, the V gene TRBV7-6; 7 nucleotides agree with TRBD2. The junction had 14 bases not matched to a gene; V was cut back by 3 bases and J by 0 bases. Germline V gene sequence: CDR1 SGHVS, CDR2 FNYEAQ. The CDR3 runs 18 residues. The CDR3 DNA sequence: TGTGCCAGCAGCTTTGGGGCACCAGCGGGGCTTAGCTCCTACGAGCAGTACTTC. Amino acid sequence: CASSFGAPAGLSSYEQYF.

This clonotype was seen ten or more times. CDR3 sequence (DNA): TGTGCCAGCAGCCCCGAGACAGGAGCCTACGAGCAGTACTTC. Translating gives CASSPETGAYEQYF. The genes are TRBV7-7 and TRBJ2-7; D is possibly TRBD1 (6 bases). The germline gives CDR1 SSHAT, CDR2 FNYEAQ (reference sequence). Trimming shortened V by 5 bases and J by 2 bases, and 13 bases separated the two germline ends. The CDR3 spans 14 residues.

This clonotype was counted at least ten times. The chain recombines TRBV7-8 with TRBJ2-5, with TRBD2 matching over 14 bases. The trim removed 5 bases at V and 3 bases at J, leaving 5 bases unmatched. This CDR3 spans 16 amino acids. CDR1 and CDR2 from the germline V gene are SGHVS and FQNEAQ. CDR3 sequence (DNA): TGTGCCAGCAGCCCTCGGACTAGCGGGGGGAAAGAGACCCAGTACTTC. Translated: CASSPRTSGGKETQYF.

This clonotype was seen just once. V and J are TRBV21-1 and TRBJ1-4. TRBV21-1 is an annotated pseudogene. This CDR3 is built from 16 residues. CDR3: CASSKCHGVQREKLFF. The CDR3 bases are TGTGCCAGCAGCAAATGTCATGGGGTTCAGAGGGAAAAACTGTTTTTT.

This clonotype occurred many times. V and J are TRBV29-1 and TRBJ2-1; D uncertain. The germline CDR1 and CDR2 sequences are SQVTM and ANQGSEA. V lost 7 bases and J lost 9, with 13 bases in between. This CDR3 spans 11 amino acids. The DNA of the CDR3 is TGCAGCGCCCGAAGTCCCGGTGAGCAGTTCTTC. Its translation: CSARSPGEQFF.

The chain combines TRBV10-3 with TRBJ2-5; D remains unclear. The ends were cut back, 0 bases at V and 3 bases at J, with 8 bases in the middle. Germline CDR1 is ENHRY and CDR2 is SYGVKD. The CDR3 is 14 amino acids. CDR3 nucleotide sequence: TGTGCCATCAGTGAGTCGTTAGGGAAAGAGACCCAGTACTTC. It codes for CAISESLGKETQYF.

This clonotype was seen only a few times. The chain joins TRBV7-2 to TRBJ2-7; tentatively, D is TRBD1 or TRBD2 (7 bases each). The CDR3 extends over 15 amino acids. Germline values: CDR1 SGHTA, CDR2 FQGNSA. V was pared by 1 base and J by 3 bases, with 13 bases between. The CDR3 nucleotides read TGTGCCAGCAGCTTAGGGGGGGGACAGTACTACGAGCAGTACTTC. Amino acids: CASSLGGGQYYEQYF. The full variable domain, with the rest looked up from reference TRBV7-2 and TRBJ2-7, is GAGVSQSPSNKVTEKGKDVELRCDPISGHTALYWYRQSLGQGLEFLIYFQGNSAPDKSGLPSDRFSAERTGGSVSTLTIQRTQQEDSAVYLCASSLGGGQYYEQYFGPGTRLTVT.

The chain joins TRBV6-6 to TRBJ1-4; the D is unclear. Germline-derived CDR1 and CDR2 are MNHNY and SVGAGI (reference sequence). Trimming pared 8 bases from V and 7 bases from J, leaving 14 bases between. This CDR3 has 13 amino acids. The CDR3 nucleotides read TGTGCCAGCGGTGTTGGGTTTGCTGAAAAACTGTTTTTT. As protein: CASGVGFAEKLFF.

This clonotype has a count of ten or more. V gene TRBV3-1 combines with J gene TRBJ1-1, with D unclear. Trimming pared 1 base from V and 0 bases from J, leaving 12 bases between. Germline V CDR1 and CDR2: LGHDT, YNNKEL (reference sequence). This CDR3 is built from 16 residues. The CDR3 reads CASSQAASGMNTEAFF. Here the CDR3 DNA reads TGTGCCAGCAGCCAAGCCGCCTCCGGAATGAACACTGAAGCTTTCTTT.

This clonotype showed up many times. The V gene is TRBV5-1, the J gene TRBJ1-3; D is undetermined. CDR1 and CDR2 (germline): SGHRS, YFSETQ. V gave up 4 bases and J gave up 4 bases, with 12 bases separating them. The CDR3 extends over 14 amino acids. The CDR3 DNA is TGCGCCAGCAGCCCGATGGACGGAGGAAACACCATATATTTT. Amino acid sequence: CASSPMDGGNTIYF.

The chain employs TRBV4-1 and TRBJ2-7; 7 positions agree with TRBD1. The CDR3 runs to 15 residues. CDR1 is MGHRA, CDR2 YSYEKL, per germline. V shed 1 base, J shed 3 bases, and the junction held 6 bases outside the gene matches. CDR3 sequence: CASSQGTGPNYEQYF. The CDR3 bases are TGCGCCAGCAGCCAAGGGACAGGACCGAACTACGAGCAGTACTTC.

This clonotype was recorded many times. The rearrangement uses TRBV12-3 or TRBV12-4 and TRBJ2-7; D is perhaps TRBD1 (7 bases). V shed 1 base and J shed 2 bases, with 12 bases lying between them. The CDR3 totals 15 residues. The CDR3 DNA reads as TGTGCCAGCAGTTTAGAGGCAGGGGGGACCTACGAGCAGTACTTC. Its protein is CASSLEAGGTYEQYF.

In its sample, this clonotype was seen many times. V and J are TRBV20-1 and TRBJ1-1, with D possibly being TRBD1 (5 bases). Germline V gene data show CDR1 as DFQATT and CDR2 as SNEGSKA (reference sequence). Trimming stripped 1 base from V and 5 bases from J, with 17 bases between. The length of the CDR3 is 15 residues. The CDR3 sequence: CSARAGTRVGTEAFF. The CDR3 coding sequence is TGCAGTGCTAGAGCTGGGACGCGAGTGGGGACTGAAGCTTTCTTT.

The genes are TRBV6-5 and TRBJ1-1, with TRBD1 as a possible D gene (5 bases). Trimming stripped 0 bases from V and 0 bases from J, with 8 bases between. Per germline, CDR1 MNHEY and CDR2 SVGAGI. The CDR3 has 15 residues. This chain's CDR3 is CASSYSTAMNTEAFF. In nucleotides, the CDR3 is TGTGCCAGCAGTTACTCGACAGCAATGAACACTGAAGCTTTCTTT.

J is TRBJ2-7 and V is TRBV9; 7 bases are shared with TRBD1. Trimming at V came to 4 bases and at J to 5 bases, leaving 9 bases not matched to a gene. Germline V gene sequence: CDR1 SGDLS, CDR2 YYNGEE. The CDR3 extends over 14 amino acids. The CDR3 sequence: CASSTRQGKDEQYF. The CDR3 DNA sequence: TGTGCCAGCAGCACTCGACAGGGTAAGGACGAGCAGTACTTC. Supplemented by reference TRBV9 and TRBJ2-7, the full variable domain reads DSGVTQTPKHLITATGQRVTLRCSPRSGDLSVYWYQQSLDQGLQFLIQYYNGEERAKGNILERFSAQQFPDLHSELNLSSLELGDSALYFCASSTRQGKDEQYFGPGTRLTVT.